One and the same sample provided the 6 T cell receptor beta chains below, sequenced in a study of post-analysis software for immune sequencing data. Libraries were made from TCR beta cDNA, and they carried unique molecular identifiers. TCRdb reprocessed the PCR reads with MiXCR, giving one entry per CDR3 protein. Seen here are about 820,000 distinct CDR3 sequences, about 53% observed once, and the top ten hold 4.6%. For these receptors, no antigen is known. Whole-study results and caveats: Elevated frequency relative to controls characterized roughly five TRBV segments in patients, TRBV5-6, TRBV5-1 and TRBV20-1 among them.

Specimen: blood. The receptors were gathered from a girl under 18 with multiple sclerosis.

This chain joins TRBV7-3 and TRBJ1-1, with a possible D match to TRBD1 (5 bases). The CDR3 contains 16 residues. Between the trimmed V and J ends, which lost 4 bases and 2 bases, there was a span of 17 bases. Looked up from germline, CDR1 is SGHTA and CDR2 is FQGTGA. DNA for the CDR3: TGTGCCAGCAGCTCGACCGGGGCATCAATCAACACTGAAGCTTTCTTT. The encoded protein is CASSSTGASINTEAFF.

The chain joins TRBV12-3 or TRBV12-4 to TRBJ2-5; 10 nucleotides agree with TRBD2. The CDR3 length is 17 residues. Germline trimming cut 3 bases from V and 2 bases from J; bases unmatched to any gene: 9. In DNA, the CDR3 is TGTGCCAGCAGTTTTGGTCTAGCGGGAGCTATTCAAGAGACCCAGTACTTC. Encoded protein: CASSFGLAGAIQETQYF.

The CDR3 spells CASSVDNTEGGKLFF. The CDR3 bases are TGTGCCAGCAGCGTAGATAACACCGAAGGGGGAAAACTGTTTTTT. The rearrangement links TRBV9 to TRBJ1-4, with a tentative D call TRBD1 (6 bases). The germline CDR1 and CDR2 sequences are SGDLS and YYNGEE. Trimming took off 0 bases at V and 10 bases at J, with 16 bases between the two ends. The CDR3 covers 15 residues.

As regards this clonotype: Mismatch with germline at one junction end may stem from a read error. The chain uses TRBV29-1 and TRBJ2-7, with 7 bases identical to TRBD1. Germline values: CDR1 SQVTM, CDR2 ANQGSEA. CDR3 length: 12 residues. The CDR3 DNA sequence: TGCGGCGTTTCTACAGGGGCCTACGAGCAGTACTTC. Translation: CGVSTGAYEQYF.

V gene TRBV7-9 combines with J gene TRBJ1-2; no reliable D call. The CDR3 is 14 residues long. The germline gives CDR1 SEHNR, CDR2 FQNEAQ (reference sequence). V lost 1 base, J lost 4 bases, and 10 bases lay in between. CDR3 amino acids: CASSLDGSGYGYTF. The CDR3 DNA reads TGTGCCAGCAGCTTAGATGGCAGCGGCTATGGCTACACCTTC.

The V gene is TRBV5-1, the J gene TRBJ2-1, with D perhaps matching TRBD1 or TRBD2 (5 bases each). The CDR3 contains 15 residues. Germline CDR1 SGHRS, CDR2 YFSETQ. V was cut by 0 bases and J by 9 bases, with 16 bases left in between. The CDR3 protein is CASSLVTYPGGEQFF. CDR3 coding DNA: TGCGCCAGCAGCTTGGTTACCTACCCTGGGGGTGAGCAGTTCTTC.